The TCR beta chain described here comes from a study of cytomegalovirus exposure and HLA in healthy donors. Points from the study as a whole: According to a later analysis, donors in an Asian-associated ancestry cluster reportedly had fewer N-insertions than the roughly 640-donor mean. The study reported that TCR beta sequences accurately predicted HLA-A and HLA-B alleles in most subjects. Exclusion as indistinguishable affected some V segments, including TRBV6-2 and TRBV6-3.

The PCR used 60 Vbeta and 13 Jbeta primers. In the authors' methods: In a later analysis, of approximately 81 million unique beta chains, roughly 10 million appeared in at least two donors. Clones were read by immunoSEQ multiplex PCR, and TCRdb kept only the in-frame ones, dropping some. V and J calls and clone size are copied from that table; D and trimming were computed from the DNA. This sample has 130,000 or so clones; more than 60% occur once, and the top ten carry around 2.1%. The germline V gene has CDR1 SGHVS and CDR2 FNYEAQ. CDR3 length equals 14 residues. V gave up 5 bases and J gave up 5 bases; unmatched junction bases: 5. In regard to this clone: As yet, its antigen is unknown.

The V and J genes are TRBV7-6 and TRBJ2-5, with 10 bases identical to TRBD2. The TCR sequence derives from a woman in her thirties or forties in good health and CMV-seropositive. The specimen sequenced was PBMCs. The DNA of the CDR3 is TGTGCCAGCAGCCTTAGCGGGGGGACGGAGACCCAGTACTTC. It specifies CASSLSGGTETQYF.